The sequence of this T cell receptor beta chain was determined in a study of blood T cell repertoires in COVID-19. Study as a whole: Whether acute or convalescent, the COVID-19 samples came from the United States, Italy and Spain.

CDR1 is SGHNT, CDR2 YYREEE, per germline (reference sequence). The CDR3 has 14 residues. The junction had 5 bases not matched to a gene; V was cut back by 3 bases and J by 7 bases. Original analysis: The authors estimated nucleated cell counts from reference gene primer amplification. The assay was immunoSEQ multiplex PCR, and TCRdb's table has in-frame clones only and misses some. V and J calls and clone size follow that table, whereas D and trimming were derived from the DNA. The data contain under 200,000 clones, about 85% of them singletons. This chain connects TRBV5-4 to TRBJ1-2, with 11 positions matching TRBD1. Sequencing was carried out using peripheral blood. This TCR was sampled from a man aged 60-69 years with active or convalescent COVID-19. In DNA, the CDR3 is TGTGCCAGCAGCTCCTGGACAGGGGGCCGTGGCTACACCTTC. Its protein is CASSSWTGGRGYTF.